This TCR beta chain was identified during a study of T cell responses to AZD1222 COVID-19 vaccine. The J segment lost 3 bases and the V segment lost 5 bases, leaving 2 bases of the junction unmatched. From germline, CDR1 is SGHTA and CDR2 FQGNSA. The CDR3 loop spans 13 amino acids. The data were produced by immunoSEQ multiplex PCR, yet TCRdb's version contains in-frame clones alone and is incomplete. The table lists about 60,000 clones, more than 80% of them singletons. General observations from the study: Only a handful of AZD1222 recipients, several in all, had baseline seropositivity. In all cases, repertoires were sampled only after the peak T cell response. Donor demographics were predominantly white British with a female majority; clonal diversity may be underestimated. In the spike-specific TCR repertoire, nearly half reportedly target unmutated variant regions.

Concerning this clone: The antigen remains unidentified.

This chain connects TRBV7-2 to TRBJ2-7; 9 bases align to TRBD2. This receptor was taken from an adult in good health. The sequencing used peripheral blood, collected on day 0 of MenACWY control vaccination. The CDR3 DNA reads TGTGCCAGCAGCCGTAGCGGGGGCTACGAGCAGTACTTC. Amino acids: CASSRSGGYEQYF.